Each of the 20 T cell receptor beta chains below was sequenced from the same sample in a study of T cell responses to AZD1222 COVID-19 vaccine. The repertoire was sequenced with immunoSEQ multiplex PCR; TCRdb's copy has only in-frame clones and lacks some. The sample has 150,000 to 200,000 clones, just over 90% seen once. The starting material was peripheral blood, obtained on day 0 of AZD1222 vaccination. The receptors come from an adult in good health.

This sequence joins TRBV5-5 and TRBJ1-1; unclear D gene. In germline, CDR1 is SGHKS, CDR2 YYEKEE (reference sequence). The germline V and J ends were trimmed by 2 bases and 5 bases, with 7 bases remaining between them. The CDR3 is made up of 12 amino acids. CDR3 protein: CASSFKRTEAFF. CDR3 in DNA: TGTGCCAGCAGCTTCAAACGGACTGAAGCTTTCTTT.

J is TRBJ1-5 and V is TRBV19; no clear D. This CDR3 spans 15 amino acids. Germline CDR1 LNHDA, CDR2 SQIVND (reference sequence). The V gene lost 5 bases and the J gene lost 6 bases, with 17 bases spanning the gap. The CDR3 loop is CASSAYTAPGQPQHF. The DNA for the CDR3 is TGTGCCAGTAGTGCTTATACCGCGCCGGGTCAGCCCCAGCATTTT.

The V gene is TRBV28, the J gene TRBJ2-2, with a weak D call TRBD2 (6 bases). CDR1 MDHEN and CDR2 SYDVKM come from the germline V gene. The CDR3 extends over 17 amino acids. Trimming pared 10 bases from V and 5 bases from J, leaving 26 bases between. DNA of the CDR3: TGTGCCACCCACCGGGGGTTTAGGGCTGTCTGGACCGGGGAGCTGTTTTTT. Encoded protein: CATHRGFRAVWTGELFF.

The chain uses TRBV6-5 and TRBJ1-6; D is unclear. This CDR3 comprises 12 residues. The V and J ends lost 5 bases and 2 bases respectively, with 1 base between them. From germline, CDR1 is MNHEY and CDR2 SVGAGI. DNA for the CDR3: TGTGCCAGCAGTCCCTATAATTCACCCCTCCACTTT. Its protein is CASSPYNSPLHF.

The V call is TRBV19, the J call TRBJ2-5, with 7 bases that match TRBD2. CDR3 length equals 14 residues. The germline gives CDR1 LNHDA, CDR2 SQIVND (reference sequence). V trimming: 5 bases; J trimming: 0 bases; junction bases outside the gene matches: 3. The CDR3 nucleotides are TGTGCCAGTAGTCCCGGGACTAACCAAGAGACCCAGTACTTC. Translating gives CASSPGTNQETQYF.

The V and J genes are TRBV27 and TRBJ1-4; D is uncertain. The ends were cut back, 3 bases at V and 10 bases at J, with 12 bases in the middle. The CDR3 is 13 residues long. CDR1 MNHEY and CDR2 SMNVEV come from the germline V gene (reference sequence). Written as DNA, the CDR3 is TGTGCCAGCAGTTTGCAAAACTTAGGAAAACTGTTTTTT. Residues: CASSLQNLGKLFF.

The V gene is TRBV28, the J gene TRBJ2-3; the D is unclear. V was clipped by 6 bases and J by 0 bases, with 7 bases between them. CDR1 MDHEN and CDR2 SYDVKM come from the germline V gene. CDR3 length equals 13 residues. CDR3 DNA sequence: TGTGCCAGCAGCCCACAGAGCACAGATACGCAGTATTTT. This translates into CASSPQSTDTQYF. Complete variable domain (other parts from reference TRBV28 and TRBJ2-3): DVKVTQSSRYLVKRTGEKVFLECVQDMDHENMFWYRQDPGLGLRLIYFSYDVKMKEKGDIPEGYSVSREKKERFSLILESASTNQTSMYLCASSPQSTDTQYFGPGTRLTVL.

The chain recombines TRBV6-1 with TRBJ1-1; tentatively, D is TRBD1 (5 bases). V dropped 1 base and J dropped 5 bases, with 11 bases sitting between them. In germline, CDR1 is MNHNS, CDR2 SASEGT. The CDR3 has 14 amino acids. The CDR3 loop is CASSEEKGTTEAFF. CDR3 sequence (DNA): TGTGCCAGCAGTGAAGAAAAGGGGACGACTGAAGCTTTCTTT.

This clone has just a few counts. The rearrangement uses TRBV15 and TRBJ1-2; D call uncertain. The CDR3 loop spans 14 amino acids. V was pared by 0 bases and J by 2 bases, with 7 bases between. Germline CDR1 reads LNHNV; CDR2 reads YYDKDF (reference sequence). Here the CDR3 DNA reads TGTGCCACCAGCAGAGATGTCGTAAACTATGGCTACACCTTC. It specifies CATSRDVVNYGYTF.

This rearrangement joins TRBV3-1 (or the pseudogene TRBV3-2) to TRBJ2-1; 8 bases fit TRBD1. Germline assignment: CDR1 LGHDT and CDR2 YNNKEL (reference sequence). The V segment lost 5 bases and the J segment 8 bases; nucleotides outside the gene matches: 11. The CDR3 is 15 amino acids. CDR3 bases: TGTGCCAGCAGCTACTTTGGGACAGGATCCGATGAGCAGTTCTTC. Translating gives CASSYFGTGSDEQFF.

The chain joins TRBV12-3 or TRBV12-4 to TRBJ2-1; D call uncertain. V was cut by 0 bases and J by 15 bases, with 12 bases left in between. This CDR3 has 12 residues. Here the CDR3 reads CASSLALGSSFF. The CDR3 region has the DNA TGTGCCAGCAGTTTAGCGCTAGGGTCGTCGTTCTTC.

The J gene is TRBJ2-1, the V gene TRBV13, with TRBD2 identical over 10 bases. There are 17 residues in the CDR3. Germline CDR1 and CDR2: PRHDT and FYEKMQ (reference sequence). Trimming removed 2 bases from V and 0 bases from J; junction bases left unmatched: 4. The CDR3: CASSLTSGKNSYNEQFF. The CDR3 DNA follows: TGTGCCAGCAGCTTAACTAGCGGGAAGAACTCCTACAATGAGCAGTTCTTC.

The genes are TRBV6-1 and TRBJ1-1; D might be TRBD1 (5 bases). Trimming took off 4 bases at V and 1 base at J, with 10 bases between the two ends. This CDR3 contains 14 residues. CDR1 MNHNS and CDR2 SASEGT come from the germline V gene. The CDR3 nucleotides are TGTGCCAGCAGTGTAGGTACAGGGAACACTGAAGCTTTCTTT. Protein sequence: CASSVGTGNTEAFF.

V is TRBV5-8 and J is TRBJ2-7; no firm D call. V lost 0 bases to trimming and J lost 2 bases, with 9 bases between them. Germline CDR1 SGHTS, CDR2 YDEGEE. This CDR3 has 14 residues. CDR3 nucleotide sequence: TGTGCCAGCAGCTTGGCGTATTTTGCCTACGAGCAGTACTTC. Translated, it gives CASSLAYFAYEQYF.

This chain links TRBV5-4 with TRBJ2-1; 11 positions match TRBD2. The V gene's germline CDR1 is SGHNT and CDR2 YYREEE (reference sequence). V trimming: 3 bases; J trimming: 2 bases; junction bases outside the gene matches: 7. This CDR3 has 17 residues. CDR3 loop: CASSSTLLAGAYNEQFF. CDR3 bases: TGTGCCAGCAGCTCCACCTTACTAGCGGGAGCCTACAATGAGCAGTTCTTC.

The V gene is TRBV15, the J gene TRBJ2-5; 14 bases are shared with TRBD2. The CDR3 contains 15 residues. The trim removed 4 bases at V and 5 bases at J, leaving 3 bases unmatched. Germline-derived CDR1 and CDR2 are LNHNV and YYDKDF (reference sequence). CDR3 nucleotide sequence: TGTGCCACCAGCACTCGACTAGCGGGGGGGGAGACCCAGTACTTC. Translated, it gives CATSTRLAGGETQYF.

This chain links TRBV19 with TRBJ1-6; unclear D gene. Germline CDR1 LNHDA, CDR2 SQIVND (reference sequence). Deletions cut 6 bases from V and 7 bases from J, with 13 bases between. The CDR3 is 14 amino acids. The CDR3 protein is CASRVTGPNSPLHF. CDR3 bases: TGTGCCAGTAGGGTGACTGGACCGAATTCACCCCTCCACTTT.

The gene calls are TRBV5-1 and TRBJ1-3; D not resolved. From germline, CDR1 is SGHRS and CDR2 YFSETQ. Trimming took off 5 bases at V and 1 base at J, with 13 bases between the two ends. This CDR3 is 15 amino acids long. CDR3 bases: TGCGCCAGCAGAGAGGGAGACGGTTCTGGAAACACCATATATTTT. Protein product: CASREGDGSGNTIYF.

There are a few counts of this clone. The genes are TRBV10-3 and TRBJ1-5, with D uncertain. CDR1 is ENHRY and CDR2 is SYGVKD in the germline V gene. The V and J ends lost 0 bases and 3 bases respectively, with 15 bases between them. The CDR3 covers 17 residues. The CDR3 loop reads CAISESGVDGVNQPQHF. CDR3 nucleotides: TGTGCCATCAGTGAGTCGGGAGTTGATGGGGTCAATCAGCCCCAGCATTTT.

With respect to this clone: Sequence at one end of the junction differs from germline and may be a read error. The J gene is TRBJ2-1, the V gene TRBV7-9; 7 bases agree with TRBD2. The germline V gene encodes CDR1 SEHNR and CDR2 FQNEAQ (reference sequence). The CDR3 is 13 amino acids. The CDR3 protein is CASSPAVAGESIF. CDR3 coding DNA: TGTGCCAGCAGCCCGGCTGTGGCGGGGGAGTCGATCTTC.